This TCR beta chain was recorded in a study of blood T cell repertoires in COVID-19. The germline V gene encodes CDR1 SNHLY and CDR2 FYNNEI. The CDR3 consists of 14 residues. Trimming shortened V by 2 bases and J by 4 bases, and 10 bases separated the two germline ends. Assay used: immunoSEQ multiplex PCR; TCRdb lists only in-frame clones, some missing. This table holds about 75,000 clones, roughly 90% found once. The sequence derives from a human donor in a cohort sampled during active COVID-19. The sequenced sample consisted of peripheral blood. The gene calls are TRBV2 and TRBJ2-3, with a tentative D call TRBD1 (6 bases). In nucleotides, the CDR3 is TGTGCCAGCAGTGAACAGGGGCAGCCAGATACGCAGTATTTT. This sequence encodes CASSEQGQPDTQYF.